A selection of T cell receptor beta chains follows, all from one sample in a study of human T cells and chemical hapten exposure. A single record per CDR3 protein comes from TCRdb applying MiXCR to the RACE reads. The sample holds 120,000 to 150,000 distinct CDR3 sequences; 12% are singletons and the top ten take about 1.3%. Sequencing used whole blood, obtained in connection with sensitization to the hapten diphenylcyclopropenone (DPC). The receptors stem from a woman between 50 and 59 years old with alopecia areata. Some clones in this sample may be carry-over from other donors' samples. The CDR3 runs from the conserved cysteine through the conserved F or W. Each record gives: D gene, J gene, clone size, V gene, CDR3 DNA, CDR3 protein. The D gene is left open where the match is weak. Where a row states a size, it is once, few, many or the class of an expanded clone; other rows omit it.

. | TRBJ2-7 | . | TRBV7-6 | TGTGCCAGCAGCTCCGGTGGGTACACCTACGAGCAGTACTTC | CASSSGGYTYEQYF
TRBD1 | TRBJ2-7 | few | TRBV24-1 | TGTGCCACCAGTGAATCCGGGACAGGGGCGGAGGAGCAGTACTTC | CATSESGTGAEEQYF
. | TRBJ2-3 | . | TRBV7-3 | TGTGCCAGCAGCCTGGACTGGAGCACAGATACGCAGTATTTT | CASSLDWSTDTQYF
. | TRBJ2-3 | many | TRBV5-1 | TGCGCCAGCAGCCCAGGAAGGGGGGCTAAAGGCACAGATACGCAGTATTTT | CASSPGRGAKGTDTQYF
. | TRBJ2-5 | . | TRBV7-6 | TGTGCCAGCAGCTTAGCGGCTAGTGCGACCCAGTACTTC | CASSLAASATQYF
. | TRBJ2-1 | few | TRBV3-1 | TGTGCCAGCAGCCAAGAGGCAGGAAGGACCTACAATGAGCAGTTCTTC | CASSQEAGRTYNEQFF
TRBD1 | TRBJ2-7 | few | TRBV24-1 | TGTGCCACCAGCCGGACAGGGGGTGAGCAGTACTTC | CATSRTGGEQYF
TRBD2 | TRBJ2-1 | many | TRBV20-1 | TGCAGTGCTAGAGAGCAGCGGGGGGCCATCAATGAGCAGTTCTTC | CSAREQRGAINEQFF
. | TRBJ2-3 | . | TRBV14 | TGTGCCAGCAGCCAAGAAGGCAGGGGACGGGATACGCAGTATTTT | CASSQEGRGRDTQYF
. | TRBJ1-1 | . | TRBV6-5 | TGTGCCAGCAGGCGGGGGGGCGGTGAAGCTTTCTTT | CASRRGGGEAFF
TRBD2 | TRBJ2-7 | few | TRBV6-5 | TGTGCCAGCAGGATAGCGGGAGTCCCCTACGAGCAGTACTTC | CASRIAGVPYEQYF
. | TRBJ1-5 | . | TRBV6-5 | TGTGCCAGCAGTTACTCGGACGATAGCAATCAGCCCCAGCATTTT | CASSYSDDSNQPQHF
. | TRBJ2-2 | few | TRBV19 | TGTGCCAGTAGTATAGATGGAGGGGGCGGTCGCACCGGGGAGCTGTTTTTT | CASSIDGGGGRTGELFF
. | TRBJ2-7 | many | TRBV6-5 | TGTGCCAGCCGTTGGGACGGCGAGCAGTACTTC | CASRWDGEQYF
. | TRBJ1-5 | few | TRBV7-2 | TGTGCCAGCAGCTTGGGCCGGAATCAGCCCCAGCATTTT | CASSLGRNQPQHF
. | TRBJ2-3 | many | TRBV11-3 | TGTGCCAGCAGCGAGAGTGCTAGCACAGATACGCAGTATTTT | CASSESASTDTQYF
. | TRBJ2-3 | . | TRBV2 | TGTGCCAGCAGTGCCAGTCTCCCAGATACGCAGTATTTT | CASSASLPDTQYF
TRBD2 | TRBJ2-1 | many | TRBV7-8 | TGTGCCAGCAGCCCGGCAGCCGGGAGGGCGACTGATGAGCAGTTCTTC | CASSPAAGRATDEQFF
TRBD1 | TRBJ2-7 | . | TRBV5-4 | TGTGCCAGCAGAGTACAGGGGAATCGGTACGAGCAGTACTTC | CASRVQGNRYEQYF
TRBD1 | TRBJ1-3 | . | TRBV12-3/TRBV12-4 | TGTGCCAGCAACAGGGGGACGAGTCCCTCTGGAAACACCATATATTTT | CASNRGTSPSGNTIYF
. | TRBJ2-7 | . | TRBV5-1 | TGCGCCAGCAGCCGTAATCCGGCGACCTACGAGCAGTACTTC | CASSRNPATYEQYF
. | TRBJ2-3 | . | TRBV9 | TGTGCCAGCAGCGTAGATCGGATAGATATGCAGTATTTT | CASSVDRIDMQYF
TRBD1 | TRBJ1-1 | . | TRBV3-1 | TGTGCCAGCAGCGCCACAGGGGGCACTGAAGCTTTCTTT | CASSATGGTEAFF
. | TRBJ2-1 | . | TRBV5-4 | TGTGCCAGCAGCTTGGGGGGTCAGGGCAATGAGCAGTTCTTC | CASSLGGQGNEQFF
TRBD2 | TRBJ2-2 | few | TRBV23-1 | TGCGCCAGCAGTCAATCGGGACATCCGGCGGCGGGAGGGTCCGCGAACACCGGGGAGCTGTTTTTT | CASSQSGHPAAGGSANTGELFF
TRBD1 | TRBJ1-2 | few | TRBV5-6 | TGTGCCAGCAGCCGATCCGGACAGGGCGGCTATGGCTACACCTTC | CASSRSGQGGYGYTF
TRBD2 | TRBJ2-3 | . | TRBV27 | TGTGCCAGCAGTGAAGCGGGGACCACAGATACGCAGTATTTT | CASSEAGTTDTQYF
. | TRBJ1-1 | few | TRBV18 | TGTGCCAGCTCACAAACGGACGCGAACACTGAAGCTTTCTTT | CASSQTDANTEAFF
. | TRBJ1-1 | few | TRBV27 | TGTGCCAGCAGGCCCGGACAAAAGGGCACTGAAGCTTTCTTT | CASRPGQKGTEAFF
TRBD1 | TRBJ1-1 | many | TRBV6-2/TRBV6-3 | TGTGCCAGCAGGGGACAGACCACGATCACTGAAGCTTTCTTT | CASRGQTTITEAFF
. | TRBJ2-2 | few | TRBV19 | TGTGCCAGTAGTATAACTAGAAGTAAGACCGGGGAGCTGTTTTTT | CASSITRSKTGELFF
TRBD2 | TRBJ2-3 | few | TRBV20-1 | TGCAGTGCTAGAAAGGGGGCTAGCGGGAGCGCAGATACGCAGTATTTT | CSARKGASGSADTQYF
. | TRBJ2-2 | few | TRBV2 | TGTGCCAGCAGTGTGCGGCGCGCCCTTAACACCGGGGAGCTGTTTTTT | CASSVRRALNTGELFF
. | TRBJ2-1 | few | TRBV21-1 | TGTGCCAGCAGCAAGGGACTAGCGCGAAACAATGAGCAGTTCTTC | CASSKGLARNNEQFF
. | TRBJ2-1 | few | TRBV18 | TGTGCCAGCTCACCACCTACGGGACACAATGAGCAGTTCTTC | CASSPPTGHNEQFF
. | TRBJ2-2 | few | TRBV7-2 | TGTGCCAGCAGCCGAGAAACTAGGACCGGGGAGCTGTTTTTT | CASSRETRTGELFF
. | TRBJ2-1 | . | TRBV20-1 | TGCAGTGCTAGAGGATCTATACCCCGCAGTGAGCAGTTCTTC | CSARGSIPRSEQFF
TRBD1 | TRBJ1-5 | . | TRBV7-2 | TGTGCCAGCAGCTTCTACAGGGGGCGCGATCAGCCCCAGCATTTT | CASSFYRGRDQPQHF
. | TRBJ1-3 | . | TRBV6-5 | TGTGCCAGCAGTGCCGAGAGATCTGGAAACACCATATATTTT | CASSAERSGNTIYF
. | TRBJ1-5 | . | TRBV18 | TGTGCCAGCTCACCAGGGGCAGGTTGGCAGCCCCAGCATTTT | CASSPGAGWQPQHF
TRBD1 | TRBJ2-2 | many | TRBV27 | TGTGCCAGCAGTCCGGACAGGGTGGCTGGCACCGGGGAGCTGTTTTTT | CASSPDRVAGTGELFF
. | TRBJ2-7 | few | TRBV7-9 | TGTGCCAGCAGCTTAGATGCCGGGGCCTCCTACGAGCAGTACTTC | CASSLDAGASYEQYF
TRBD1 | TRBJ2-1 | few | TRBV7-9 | TGTGCCAGCAGCCGAATTGACAGGGGCTCCTACAATGAGCAGTTCTTC | CASSRIDRGSYNEQFF
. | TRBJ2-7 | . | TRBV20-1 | TGCAGTGCTAGAGGGCCTAGCGTCTACGAGCAGTACTTC | CSARGPSVYEQYF
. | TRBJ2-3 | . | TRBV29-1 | TGCAGCTCCGGGACGGGGACGACAGATACGCAGTATTTT | CSSGTGTTDTQYF
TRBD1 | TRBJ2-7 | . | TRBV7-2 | TGTGCCACCCAGGACAGGGTAGGAAACGAGCAGTACTTC | CATQDRVGNEQYF
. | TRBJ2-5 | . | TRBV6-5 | TGTGCCAGCAGTTACCAGAGACAGAGGGAGACCCAGTACTTC | CASSYQRQRETQYF
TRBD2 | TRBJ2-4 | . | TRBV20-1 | TGCGTTGGAGCGGGGGCAGCCAAAAACATTCAGTACTTC | CVGAGAAKNIQYF
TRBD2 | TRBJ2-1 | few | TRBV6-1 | TGTGCCAGCACCTCCGGGACTAGCGTTAACTACAATGAGCAGTTCTTC | CASTSGTSVNYNEQFF
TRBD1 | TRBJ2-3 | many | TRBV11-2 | TGTGCCAGCAGCCCGGACAGGGCCGATACGCAGTATTTT | CASSPDRADTQYF
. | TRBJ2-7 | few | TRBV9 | TGTGCCAGCAGCGTCGGTGAAGGGGAGCAGTACTTC | CASSVGEGEQYF
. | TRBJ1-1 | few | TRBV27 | TGTGCCAGCAGTCCTCCGGGACTTCCGAACACTGAAGCTTTCTTT | CASSPPGLPNTEAFF
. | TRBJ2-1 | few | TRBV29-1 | TGCAGCGTCCGGACTTTCTCCTACAATGAGCAGTTCTTC | CSVRTFSYNEQFF
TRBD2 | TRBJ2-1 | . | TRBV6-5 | TGTGCCAGCAGTTACCTGGGAGGGCGTAATGAGCAGTTCTTC | CASSYLGGRNEQFF
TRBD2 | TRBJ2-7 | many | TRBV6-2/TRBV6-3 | TGTGCCAGCGGGAGGGCCATATACGAGCAGTACTTC | CASGRAIYEQYF
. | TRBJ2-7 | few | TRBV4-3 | TGCGCCAGCAGCCAGATAGGCTCGGGTGACCCTCAGTACTTC | CASSQIGSGDPQYF
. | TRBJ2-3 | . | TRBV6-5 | TGTGCCAGCAGCCAGGACTCGACTGGAGATACGCAGTATTTT | CASSQDSTGDTQYF
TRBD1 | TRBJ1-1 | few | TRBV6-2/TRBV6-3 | TGTGCCAGCAGTTACACGACAGGGGTTACTGAAGCTTTCTTT | CASSYTTGVTEAFF
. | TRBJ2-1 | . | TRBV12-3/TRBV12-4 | TGTGCCAGCAGTGTCCGGGACGAACGCGACAATGAGCAGTTCTTC | CASSVRDERDNEQFF
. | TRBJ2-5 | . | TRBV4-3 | TGCGCCAGCAGCCAAGCGGCACAAGAGACCCAGTACTTC | CASSQAAQETQYF